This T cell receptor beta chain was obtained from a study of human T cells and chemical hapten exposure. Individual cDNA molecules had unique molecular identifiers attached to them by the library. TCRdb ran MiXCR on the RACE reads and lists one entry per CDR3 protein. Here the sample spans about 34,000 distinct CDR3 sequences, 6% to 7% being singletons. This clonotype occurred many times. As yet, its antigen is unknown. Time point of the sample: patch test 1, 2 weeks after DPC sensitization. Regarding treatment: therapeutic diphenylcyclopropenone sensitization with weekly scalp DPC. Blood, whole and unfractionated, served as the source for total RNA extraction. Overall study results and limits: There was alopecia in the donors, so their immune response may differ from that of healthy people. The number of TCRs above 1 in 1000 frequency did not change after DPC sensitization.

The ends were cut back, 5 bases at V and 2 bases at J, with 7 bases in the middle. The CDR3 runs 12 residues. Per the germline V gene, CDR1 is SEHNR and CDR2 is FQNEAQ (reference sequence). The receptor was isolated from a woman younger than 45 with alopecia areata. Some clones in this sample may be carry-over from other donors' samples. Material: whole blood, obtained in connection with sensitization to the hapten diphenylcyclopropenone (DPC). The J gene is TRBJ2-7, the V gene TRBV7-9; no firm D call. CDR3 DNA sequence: TGTGCCAGCAGCCCCTCCGCCTACGAGCAGTACTTC. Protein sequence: CASSPSAYEQYF. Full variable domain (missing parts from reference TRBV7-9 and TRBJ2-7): DTGVSQNPRHKITKRGQNVTFRCDPISEHNRLYWYRQTLGQGPEFLTYFQNEAQLEKSRLLSDRFSAERPKGSFSTLEIQRTEQGDSAMYLCASSPSAYEQYFGPGTRLTVT.